A single T cell receptor (beta chain) is shown here with its context. The antigen remains undetermined. The sample belongs to a study of cytomegalovirus exposure and HLA in healthy donors. PCR primers comprised 60 Vbeta and 13 Jbeta primers. Profiled with immunoSEQ multiplex PCR; TCRdb holds only in-frame clones, not every one. Found here are 180,000 or so clones, 80% to 90% of them singletons; the top ten hold roughly 0.69%. Study findings and constraints: Later analysis associated a missense DCLRE1C variant with TCR beta V- and J-gene trimming. Highly shared sequence variants in one cluster were likely a sequencing artifact. The authors later found most CMV-associated TCR beta chains appeared HLA-restricted. TCR beta chains numbering approximately 150 were designated cytomegalovirus-associated.

The receptor's source is a young woman in good health and CMV-seronegative. The sample consisted of PBMCs.

In DNA form, the CDR3 reads TGTGCCAGCAGCCCCGCGGGATCAGATACGCAGTATTTT. This encodes CASSPAGSDTQYF. V and J are TRBV14 and TRBJ2-3; TRBD2 is a possible D gene (6 bases). V lost 4 bases and J 4 bases, leaving 9 bases between the germline ends. This CDR3 comprises 13 residues. Germline CDR1 is SGHDN and CDR2 is FVKESK.